This TCR beta chain originates from a study of blood T cell repertoires in COVID-19. Study-wide context: Samples representing acute and convalescent COVID-19 were sourced from the United States, Italy and Spain. PBMCs, B-cell-depleted T cells, or T cells provided the cDNA or gDNA that made up the material.

Original handling: Cell counts per sample came from amplifying reference gene primers. Profiled with immunoSEQ multiplex PCR; TCRdb holds only in-frame clones, not every one. That table gives V, J and clone size, and the DNA gave D and trimming. The sample consists of over 110,000 clones, approximately 88% of them appearing once. Looked up from germline, CDR1 is MRHNA and CDR2 is SNTAGT. Trimming took off 7 bases at V and 1 base at J, with 10 bases between the two ends. CDR3 size: 14 residues. This receptor was obtained from a human donor in a cohort sampled during active COVID-19. The J gene is TRBJ2-2, the V gene TRBV6-4; no firm D call. Sequencing was carried out using peripheral blood. The CDR3, as DNA: TGTGCCAGCACCTTAGAGGTGAACACCGGGGAGCTGTTTTTT. This codes for CASTLEVNTGELFF.